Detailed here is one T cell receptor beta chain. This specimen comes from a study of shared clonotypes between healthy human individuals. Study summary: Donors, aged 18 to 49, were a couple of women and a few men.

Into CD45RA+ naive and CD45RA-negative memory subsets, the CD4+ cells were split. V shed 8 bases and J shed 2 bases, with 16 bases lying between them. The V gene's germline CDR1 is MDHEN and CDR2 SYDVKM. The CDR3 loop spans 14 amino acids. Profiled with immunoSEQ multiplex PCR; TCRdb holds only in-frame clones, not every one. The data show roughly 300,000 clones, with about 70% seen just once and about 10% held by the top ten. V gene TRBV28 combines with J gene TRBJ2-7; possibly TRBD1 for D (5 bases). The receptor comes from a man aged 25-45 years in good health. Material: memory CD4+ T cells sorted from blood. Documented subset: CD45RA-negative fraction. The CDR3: CASRVKGRPYEQYF. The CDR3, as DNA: TGTGCCAGCCGTGTGAAGGGGCGTCCCTACGAGCAGTACTTC.